This entry describes one T cell receptor (beta chain). Its cognate antigen is unknown. The PCR contained 60 Vbeta and 13 Jbeta primers. Sequencing was performed with immunoSEQ multiplex PCR; in TCRdb, only in-frame clones are kept and a portion is missing. This sample has 130,000 to 150,000 clones, with 60% to 80% found just once. The V and J ends lost 5 bases and 0 bases respectively, with 11 bases between them. The CDR3 is 15 residues long. The germline V gene has CDR1 MNHNY and CDR2 SVGAGI (reference sequence). The source of the sample is a study of cytomegalovirus exposure and HLA in healthy donors. Study results and caveats: A later analysis showed that HLA-associated TCR beta chains had undergone more clonal expansion than equally common others. Later genetic work tied a missense DCLRE1C variant to beta-chain V and J trimming.

This TCR was sampled from a woman aged 25 to 39 in good health and CMV-seronegative. The V and J genes are TRBV6-6 and TRBJ2-1; D perhaps matches TRBD2 (6 bases). The sequenced sample was PBMCs. This CDR3 reads CASSPGTSSYNEQFF. CDR3 sequence (DNA): TGTGCCAGCAGTCCCGGGACTTCCTCCTACAATGAGCAGTTCTTC.